This T cell receptor beta chain was documented in a study of shared clonotypes between healthy human individuals. Study overall: Plates per donor: three CD4 naive, three CD4 memory, two CD8 naive, one CD8 memory.

This table comes from immunoSEQ multiplex PCR, and its TCRdb copy is limited to in-frame clones, with some not included. The table shows roughly 590,000 clones, with over 95% occurring only once. Germline-derived CDR1 and CDR2 are PRHDT and FYEKMQ (reference sequence). V dropped 5 bases and J dropped 5 bases, with 18 bases sitting between them. The CDR3 has 15 amino acids. Naive CD8 cells were CD45RO-negative, positively selected for CCR7, excluding terminally differentiated effector memory CD45RA+ cells. V and J are TRBV13 and TRBJ2-5, with D perhaps matching TRBD2 (6 bases). The sequence derives from a woman aged 25 to 39 in good health. The sequenced sample consisted of naive CD8+ T cells sorted from blood. This CDR3 is CASSPTRGTLETQYF. DNA of the CDR3: TGTGCCAGCAGCCCCACCCGGGGGACCCTGGAGACCCAGTACTTC. Together with reference TRBV13 and TRBJ2-5, the CDR3 gives the full variable domain: AAGVIQSPRHLIKEKRETATLKCYPIPRHDTVYWYQQGPGQDPQFLISFYEKMQSDKGSIPDRFSAQQFSDYHSELNMSSLELGDSALYFCASSPTRGTLETQYFGPGTRLLVL.